The 29 T cell receptor beta chains reported below all come from one sample, sequenced in a study of cytomegalovirus exposure and HLA in healthy donors (TCRdb year 2017). The method behind the library was the immunoSEQ multiplex PCR assay. The multiplex PCR relied on a mix of 60 forward primers for TCR Vbeta segments and 13 reverse primers for TCR Jbeta segments. TCRdb took over this immuneACCESS table, retaining in-frame rearrangements with V and J assigned. Such tables are incomplete; in checked studies, under half of the missing clones stem from an unresolved V gene, and the remainder is unexplained. The sample table contains 35,000 to 45,000 clones; only one count was recorded for approximately 70% of them. Of the sample, more than 6.5% is held by the ten largest clones. Sequencing input: PBMCs. Receptors were obtained from a young man in good health and CMV-seronegative.

In this sample, this clone turned up a few times. The CDR3 loop reads CASSEGTGDQPQHF. The CDR3 DNA reads TGTGCCAGCAGCGAAGGGACAGGGGATCAGCCCCAGCATTTT. The chain combines TRBV9 with TRBJ1-5; 10 bases agree with TRBD1. This CDR3 is built from 14 residues. Germline assignment: CDR1 SGDLS and CDR2 YYNGEE. V shed 3 bases, J shed 5 bases, and the junction held 2 bases outside the gene matches.

The genes are TRBV5-1 and TRBJ1-2, with D perhaps matching TRBD1 (5 bases). CDR1 and CDR2 from the germline V gene are SGHRS and YFSETQ. V was clipped by 4 bases and J by 8 bases, with 18 bases between them. The CDR3 is 14 amino acids. The CDR3 protein is CASSSGTPGEGYTF. The CDR3 DNA is TGCGCCAGCAGCAGCGGGACGCCGGGGGAAGGCTACACCTTC.

The V and J genes are TRBV28 and TRBJ1-1, with 8 bases that match TRBD1. The junction had 12 bases not matched to a gene; V was cut back by 8 bases and J by 4 bases. The CDR3 has 15 amino acids. Germline V gives CDR1 MDHEN, CDR2 SYDVKM. The CDR3 is CASWGPPQGGTEAFF. Here the CDR3 DNA reads TGTGCCAGCTGGGGTCCCCCACAGGGGGGCACTGAAGCTTTCTTT.

The chain couples TRBV2 to TRBJ2-1; TRBD2 matches at 10 bases. J gave up 8 bases and V 5 bases, and 9 bases lay outside the gene matches. Germline V gene lookup returns CDR1 SNHLY and CDR2 FYNNEI. CDR3 length equals 15 residues. The chain's CDR3 is CASSPSGSSRDEQFF. CDR3 in DNA: TGTGCCAGCAGTCCTAGCGGGAGCTCAAGGGATGAGCAGTTCTTC.

The rearrangement uses TRBV10-1 and TRBJ2-7; tentative D call: TRBD1 (5 bases). This CDR3 region has 13 residues. Per the germline V gene, CDR1 is WNHNN and CDR2 is SYGVQD (reference sequence). V was clipped by 3 bases and J by 3 bases, with 9 bases between them. CDR3 DNA sequence: TGCGCCAGCAGTGAATCAAGGGGCTACGAGCAGTACTTC. It specifies CASSESRGYEQYF.

A few counts support this clone. V and J are TRBV25-1 and TRBJ2-7; no definite D call. Looked up from germline, CDR1 is MGHDK and CDR2 is SYGVNS. V was pared by 3 bases and J by 4 bases, with 10 bases between. CDR3 length equals 13 residues. CDR3 sequence reads: CASSDLVAYEQYF. In DNA form, the CDR3 reads TGTGCCAGCAGTGATTTGGTCGCGTACGAGCAGTACTTC.

The rearrangement joins TRBV15 to TRBJ1-5; D not certain. With 6 bases removed from V and 6 bases from J, the gap between germline ends came to 15 bases. Germline V CDR1 and CDR2: LNHNV, YYDKDF (reference sequence). This CDR3 is 14 amino acids long. The CDR3 loop is CATSEGGGSQPQHF. CDR3 sequence (DNA): TGTGCCACCAGTGAAGGCGGAGGGTCTCAGCCCCAGCATTTT. Together with reference TRBV15 and TRBJ1-5, the CDR3 gives the full variable domain: DAMVIQNPRYQVTQFGKPVTLSCSQTLNHNVMYWYQQKSSQAPKLLFHYYDKDFNNEADTPDNFQSRRPNTSFCFLDIRSPGLGDTAMYLCATSEGGGSQPQHFGDGTRLSIL.

V is TRBV7-9 and J is TRBJ2-7; a weak D match, TRBD1 (5 bases). The CDR3 runs to 14 residues. Deletions cut 4 bases from V and 2 bases from J, with 12 bases between. CDR1 is SEHNR and CDR2 is FQNEAQ in the germline V gene (reference sequence). Here the CDR3 DNA reads TGTGCCAGCAGCTGGCAGACAGTCCCCTACGAGCAGTACTTC. It translates to CASSWQTVPYEQYF. Full variable domain (remainder filled in from reference TRBV7-9 and TRBJ2-7): DTGVSQNPRHKITKRGQNVTFRCDPISEHNRLYWYRQTLGQGPEFLTYFQNEAQLEKSRLLSDRFSAERPKGSFSTLEIQRTEQGDSAMYLCASSWQTVPYEQYFGPGTRLTVT.

V gene TRBV29-1 combines with J gene TRBJ2-1, with 8 bases aligning to TRBD2. This CDR3 is built from 14 residues. Germline V gene lookup returns CDR1 SQVTM and CDR2 ANQGSEA. Trimming took 4 bases from V and 4 from J; bases not matched to a gene: 6. The CDR3 region has the DNA TGCAGCGTTGCAGGCGGGAGGAGTTACAATGAGCAGTTCTTC. It translates to CSVAGGRSYNEQFF.

This clone is a singleton in its sample. The chain is built from TRBV7-6 and TRBJ2-2; tentatively, D is TRBD1 (6 bases). The germline V and J ends were trimmed by 5 bases and 1 base, with 8 bases remaining between them. The CDR3 spans 14 residues. Germline V lookup: CDR1 SGHVS, CDR2 FNYEAQ. CDR3: CASSQGQNTGELFF. DNA for the CDR3: TGTGCCAGCAGCCAGGGACAGAACACCGGGGAGCTGTTTTTT.

The sample holds a few counts of this clone. V and J are TRBV13 and TRBJ2-7; 8 bases agree with TRBD1. This CDR3 is 15 amino acids long. Germline V gene data show CDR1 as PRHDT and CDR2 as FYEKMQ (reference sequence). V shed 5 bases, J shed 7 bases, and the junction held 13 bases outside the gene matches. CDR3 loop: CASSGRQGSVLEQYF. The CDR3 DNA reads as TGTGCCAGCAGCGGAAGACAGGGGTCGGTCCTAGAGCAGTACTTC.

The CDR3 nucleotides are TGTGCCAGCAGTGAAGCGGCAGGGTCTTTTGTGGATGGCTACACCTTC. Its protein is CASSEAAGSFVDGYTF. This chain connects TRBV6-1 to TRBJ1-2, with D possibly matching TRBD1 (5 bases). Per germline, CDR1 MNHNS and CDR2 SASEGT. The CDR3 consists of 16 residues. The V gene lost 0 bases and the J gene lost 6 bases, with 17 bases spanning the gap.

V usage is TRBV29-1 and J usage is TRBJ1-2, with 9 bases that match TRBD1. The CDR3 totals 12 residues. CDR1 is SQVTM and CDR2 is ANQGSEA in the germline V gene. The ends lost 6 bases at V and 8 bases at J; junction bases unmatched: 7. In DNA form, the CDR3 reads TGCAGCGTGGGGACAGGGCTTGCCGGCTACACCTTC. As protein: CSVGTGLAGYTF.

The chain couples TRBV4-2 to TRBJ1-3; D might be TRBD1 (6 bases). The CDR3 is 17 amino acids. Germline V gene data show CDR1 as LGHNA and CDR2 as YNFKEQ. The V and J ends lost 0 bases and 8 bases respectively, with 20 bases between them. CDR3 in DNA: TGTGCCAGCAGCCAAGATAGAGGCAGGGGTAATGAAGACACCATATATTTT. It translates to CASSQDRGRGNEDTIYF.

CDR3 residues: CSVRTGDTGELFF. Written as DNA, the CDR3 is TGCAGCGTTCGGACTGGGGACACCGGGGAGCTGTTTTTT. The chain recombines TRBV29-1 with TRBJ2-2, with a tentative D call TRBD2 (5 bases). Germline V gives CDR1 SQVTM, CDR2 ANQGSEA. The V end lost 5 bases, the J end lost 3 bases, and 10 bases lay between the germline ends. The CDR3 contains 13 residues.

The count of this clone is one. V gene TRBV7-8 combines with J gene TRBJ2-5, with 11 bases that match TRBD2. This CDR3 spans 17 amino acids. The V and J ends lost 4 bases and 2 bases, in that order; junction bases with no gene match: 9. CDR1 and CDR2 (germline): SGHVS, FQNEAQ. The CDR3 DNA reads TGTGCCAGCAGCTCCATAGCGGGAGGGCCGGGTCAAGAGACCCAGTACTTC. This translates into CASSSIAGGPGQETQYF.

The rearrangement uses TRBV6-5 and TRBJ2-7; perhaps TRBD2 as D (5 bases). CDR3 size: 13 residues. Trimming shortened V by 2 bases and J by 2 bases, and 7 bases separated the two germline ends. Germline assignment: CDR1 MNHEY and CDR2 SVGAGI. The CDR3 here is CASSYRETYEQYF. CDR3 bases: TGTGCCAGCAGTTACCGGGAAACCTACGAGCAGTACTTC.

The count of this clone is one. The chain carries TRBV4-3 and TRBJ2-7; D is unclear. The ends were cut back, 0 bases at V and 2 bases at J, with 5 bases in the middle. Germline V gene data show CDR1 as LGHNA and CDR2 as YSLEER. The CDR3 length is 13 residues. The CDR3 loop reads CASSQERTYEQYF. CDR3 nucleotides: TGCGCCAGCAGCCAAGAGAGAACCTACGAGCAGTACTTC.

This clone was seen a handful of times. The chain joins TRBV4-3 to TRBJ1-2; D unresolved. The CDR3 length is 16 residues. Germline CDR1 is LGHNA and CDR2 is YSLEER. Trimming pared 0 bases from V and 3 bases from J, leaving 14 bases between. Here the CDR3 reads CASSQDPGSWYYGYTF. The CDR3, as DNA: TGCGCCAGCAGCCAAGACCCAGGTTCATGGTACTATGGCTACACCTTC.

The gene calls are TRBV4-1 and TRBJ1-2; no reliable D call. The V end lost 6 bases, the J end lost 2 bases, and 10 bases lay between the germline ends. The CDR3 has 13 residues. Germline CDR1 reads MGHRA; CDR2 reads YSYEKL. The CDR3 DNA follows: TGCGCCAGCAGTTCCCCCAGGAACTATGGCTACACCTTC. As protein: CASSSPRNYGYTF.

V is TRBV2 and J is TRBJ2-3, with TRBD2 matching over 9 bases. This CDR3 is built from 15 residues. Germline-derived CDR1 and CDR2 are SNHLY and FYNNEI. Germline trimming cut 4 bases from V and 5 bases from J; bases unmatched to any gene: 7. DNA of the CDR3: TGTGCCAGCAGTGGCGAGGGACTAGCATTAGATACGCAGTATTTT. Translating gives CASSGEGLALDTQYF.

The V gene is TRBV4-1, the J gene TRBJ2-7; 11 bases are shared with TRBD1. Germline values: CDR1 MGHRA, CDR2 YSYEKL. V lost 4 bases and J lost 4; bases outside the gene matches: 12. The CDR3 is made up of 17 amino acids. In DNA, the CDR3 is TGCGCCAGCAGCCCAGAAGTGGGTGGGACAGGGGGATACGAGCAGTACTTC. Translation gives CASSPEVGGTGGYEQYF.

The V and J genes are TRBV5-1 and TRBJ2-7; a weak D match, TRBD1 (6 bases). There are 14 residues in the CDR3. Germline-derived CDR1 and CDR2 are SGHRS and YFSETQ. The ends were cut back, 1 base at V and 4 bases at J, with 12 bases in the middle. The CDR3 sequence is CASSLQGSEYEQYF. CDR3 DNA: TGCGCCAGCAGCTTGCAGGGGTCAGAGTACGAGCAGTACTTC.

The chain carries TRBV27 and TRBJ2-7, with 8 bases that match TRBD2. Per germline, CDR1 MNHEY and CDR2 SMNVEV (reference sequence). This CDR3 is 13 amino acids long. The V gene end was trimmed by 7 bases and the J gene end by 6 bases; junction bases not matched to a gene: 8. CDR3 nucleotide sequence: TGTGCCAGCACTGGGACTAGGAGAGGCGAGCAGTACTTC. Residues: CASTGTRRGEQYF.

A single count supports this clone. The chain carries TRBV11-3 and TRBJ2-2; a possible D gene is TRBD2 (5 bases). Germline values: CDR1 SGHNT, CDR2 YENEEA. V lost 4 bases and J 7 bases, leaving 19 bases between the germline ends. The CDR3 loop spans 16 amino acids. The CDR3 DNA sequence: TGTGCCAGCAGCTCGGGGTGGGGAGCCTATGGCGGGGAGCTGTTTTTT. Residues: CASSSGWGAYGGELFF.

V is TRBV6-1 and J is TRBJ1-1; D is ambiguous. CDR1 is MNHNS and CDR2 is SASEGT in the germline V gene. The CDR3 is 13 amino acids. With 4 bases removed from V and 0 bases from J, the gap between germline ends came to 6 bases. CDR3 nucleotide sequence: TGTGCCAGCAGTGCTGTTATGAACACTGAAGCTTTCTTT. It codes for CASSAVMNTEAFF.

The chain employs TRBV28 and TRBJ2-3; D gene uncertain. Trimming removed 2 bases from V and 7 bases from J, with 13 bases in between. Per germline, CDR1 MDHEN and CDR2 SYDVKM. The CDR3 totals 14 residues. In nucleotides, the CDR3 is TGTGCCAGCAGTTTAATCGCGCCCGGTTATACGCAGTATTTT. Translating gives CASSLIAPGYTQYF.

This clone showed up just a few times. CDR3: CASSVQGVRNIQYF. For the CDR3, the DNA is TGTGCCAGCAGCGTACAGGGGGTTAGGAACATTCAGTACTTC. The V gene is TRBV7-9, the J gene TRBJ2-4; TRBD1 aligns across 8 bases. The CDR3 has 14 amino acids. The V and J ends lost 5 bases and 7 bases, in that order; junction bases with no gene match: 7. From germline, CDR1 is SEHNR and CDR2 FQNEAQ (reference sequence).

This clone showed up just a few times. V and J are TRBV10-2 and TRBJ1-5; no clear D gene. Germline CDR1 WSHSY, CDR2 SAAADI. V lost 7 bases and J lost 1, with 8 bases in between. This CDR3 region has 13 residues. The CDR3 spells CASTPLSNQPQHF. In nucleotides, the CDR3 is TGCGCCAGCACCCCTCTCAGCAATCAGCCCCAGCATTTT.